The 23 T cell receptor beta chains given below trace back to one sample, sequenced in a study of T-cell memory formation after mild COVID-19. TCRdb re-analysed the 5' RACE reads in MiXCR, keeping a single row per CDR3 protein. The sample lists a few hundred thousand distinct CDR3 sequences; around a tenth were seen once. Sequenced material: PBMCs or a T cell subset sorted from them (not recorded which). These TCRs come from a man between 18 and 29 years old who had mild COVID-19 (a few samples of this study predate the infection). Cell type and time point are not known.

This rearrangement joins TRBV5-1 to TRBJ2-3, with 8 bases aligning to TRBD1. J was trimmed by 4 bases and V by 4 bases; bases with no gene match: 8. This CDR3 has 15 residues. CDR1 is SGHRS, CDR2 YFSETQ, per germline. The CDR3, as DNA: TGCGCCAGCAGCACCGGACAGGGCGGTGCAGATACGCAGTATTTT. Its protein is CASSTGQGGADTQYF.

This clonotype occurred a few times. The V gene is TRBV12-3 or TRBV12-4, the J gene TRBJ1-1, with 7 bases lining up with TRBD1. The CDR3 is 14 residues long. The V segment lost 6 bases and the J segment 10 bases; nucleotides outside the gene matches: 14. The CDR3 nucleotides read TGTGCCAGCAGACATTTAGGACAGGCGGCCGGAGCTTTCTTT. Amino acid sequence: CASRHLGQAAGAFF.

This clonotype was recorded a few times. The CDR3 DNA reads as TGTGCCAGCAGTTTTCAGACTAGCGGGTTCACAGATACGCAGTATTTT. This translates into CASSFQTSGFTDTQYF. The rearrangement links TRBV12-3 or TRBV12-4 to TRBJ2-3, with TRBD2 matching over 10 bases. J was trimmed by 2 bases and V by 3 bases; bases with no gene match: 5. This CDR3 is 16 amino acids long.

A few counts support this clonotype. The V gene is TRBV18, the J gene TRBJ2-7; D uncertain. Germline CDR1 KGHSH, CDR2 LQKENI. Trimming took off 1 base at V and 0 bases at J, with 7 bases between the two ends. The length of the CDR3 is 14 residues. DNA for the CDR3: TGTGCCAGCTCACCACGTGGGGACTCCTACGAGCAGTACTTC. Its protein product is CASSPRGDSYEQYF.

A few counts support this clonotype. This sequence joins TRBV5-1 and TRBJ2-4; perhaps TRBD2 as D (6 bases). This CDR3 comprises 14 residues. The V and J ends lost 4 bases and 6 bases respectively, with 14 bases between them. The V gene's germline CDR1 is SGHRS and CDR2 YFSETQ. CDR3 residues: CASSPDTEGNIQYF. In DNA, the CDR3 is TGCGCCAGCAGCCCGGACACGGAGGGAAACATTCAGTACTTC.

The table lists this clonotype with a few counts. The gene calls are TRBV7-2 and TRBJ2-7; D gene uncertain. Trimming left V 1 base short and J 3 bases short, with 13 bases between. Germline CDR1 SGHTA, CDR2 FQGNSA. The CDR3 consists of 15 residues. CDR3 bases: TGTGCCAGCAGCTTAGGGTCCTACCAGATCTACGAGCAGTACGTC. This encodes CASSLGSYQIYEQYV.

The chain links TRBV3-1 to TRBJ2-7; D is uncertain. Germline V gene data show CDR1 as LGHDT and CDR2 as YNNKEL (reference sequence). Deletions cut 2 bases from V and 5 bases from J, with 13 bases between. The CDR3 has 14 amino acids. The CDR3 DNA reads TGTGCCAGCAGCCAATCCCCCGCAAAGGACGAGCAGTACTTC. Its translation is CASSQSPAKDEQYF.

This chain joins TRBV5-6 and TRBJ2-5; 8 bases fit TRBD2. The CDR3 covers 17 residues. V shed 1 base, J shed 5 bases, and the junction held 13 bases outside the gene matches. Per germline, CDR1 SGHDT and CDR2 YYEEEE. In DNA, the CDR3 is TGTGCCAGCAGCTTGTCTTTAAGCGGGGGCAGCCGGGAGACCCAGTACTTC. The encoded protein is CASSLSLSGGSRETQYF.

V gene TRBV11-2 combines with J gene TRBJ2-2, with D unresolved. CDR3 size: 14 residues. Trimming left V 4 bases short and J 3 bases short, with 9 bases between. The germline gives CDR1 SGHAT, CDR2 FQNNGV. The CDR3 protein is CASSWSGHTGELFF. The CDR3 DNA reads as TGTGCCAGCAGCTGGTCCGGGCACACCGGGGAGCTGTTTTTT.

This clonotype appeared a few times. The rearrangement uses TRBV6-5 and TRBJ2-1; 8 bases are shared with TRBD2. Germline V CDR1 and CDR2: MNHEY, SVGAGI. V was clipped by 7 bases and J by 4 bases; unmatched bases: 9. This CDR3 spans 15 amino acids. The CDR3 DNA sequence: TGTGCCAGCACCGAAGGTCGGGGGGGGTACAATGAGCAGTTCTTC. Protein product: CASTEGRGGYNEQFF.

The rearrangement uses TRBV7-2 and TRBJ2-2, with D tentatively TRBD2 (5 bases). The V end lost 5 bases, the J end lost 9 bases, and 16 bases lay between the germline ends. The CDR3 length is 14 residues. Per germline, CDR1 SGHTA and CDR2 FQGNSA. Here the CDR3 reads CASSKNRGHRELFF. For the CDR3, the DNA is TGTGCCAGCAGCAAGAACCGGGGTCACCGGGAGCTGTTTTTT.

This clonotype was seen a few times. The chain joins TRBV5-6 to TRBJ2-3; no reliable D call. CDR1 is SGHDT, CDR2 YYEEEE, per germline. This CDR3 contains 13 residues. Trimming pared 0 bases from V and 5 bases from J, leaving 7 bases between. The CDR3 spells CASSLASRDTQYF. Written as DNA, the CDR3 is TGTGCCAGCAGCTTGGCAAGTAGAGATACGCAGTATTTT.

This clonotype was seen only a few times. V is TRBV12-3 or TRBV12-4 and J is TRBJ1-2, with a weak D call TRBD1 (6 bases). The CDR3 runs 14 residues. Deletions cut 4 bases from V and 8 bases from J, with 17 bases between. The CDR3 protein is CASSSNPSGDGYTF. CDR3 DNA sequence: TGTGCCAGCAGTTCAAATCCCTCAGGGGACGGCTACACCTTC.

This chain joins TRBV20-1 and TRBJ1-6, with 11 positions matching TRBD1. This CDR3 is built from 15 residues. The J segment lost 10 bases and the V segment lost 2 bases, leaving 7 bases of the junction unmatched. Germline V CDR1 and CDR2: DFQATT, SNEGSKA (reference sequence). CDR3 nucleotides: TGCAGTGCTAGACCATCGGACAGGGGGCCCTCACCCCTCCACTTT. Translation gives CSARPSDRGPSPLHF.

This clonotype was seen repeatedly, ten times or more. The chain recombines TRBV28 with TRBJ2-2; 8 positions agree with TRBD1. This CDR3 comprises 16 residues. The V gene end was trimmed by 2 bases and the J gene end by 4 bases; junction bases not matched to a gene: 6. CDR1 is MDHEN and CDR2 is SYDVKM in the germline V gene. CDR3 nucleotide sequence: TGTGCCAGCAGTTTAGACAGGGGAAAGTTCACCGGGGAGCTGTTTTTT. Translation gives CASSLDRGKFTGELFF.

This clonotype has a handful of counts. The chain is built from TRBV6-2 or TRBV6-3 and TRBJ2-3; TRBD2 matches at 10 bases. The V and J ends lost 5 bases and 2 bases, in that order; junction bases with no gene match: 7. The CDR3 spans 16 residues. Germline CDR1 is MNHEY and CDR2 is SVGEGT. This CDR3 reads CASSPSGGDDTDTQYF. In DNA form, the CDR3 reads TGTGCCAGCAGTCCGAGCGGGGGGGACGACACAGATACGCAGTATTTT.

This clonotype was observed many times. V usage is TRBV4-3 and J usage is TRBJ1-2; D uncertain. Germline CDR1 and CDR2: LGHNA and YSLEER. This CDR3 spans 13 amino acids. Trimming pared 0 bases from V and 2 bases from J, leaving 4 bases between. DNA for the CDR3: TGCGCCAGCAGCCAAGATAACAACTATGGCTACACCTTC. It translates to CASSQDNNYGYTF.

Only a few counts were recorded for this clonotype. The V gene is TRBV29-1, the J gene TRBJ1-1; D gene uncertain. V shed 5 bases and J shed 1 base, with 11 bases lying between them. This CDR3 is 13 amino acids long. Germline-derived CDR1 and CDR2 are SQVTM and ANQGSEA. CDR3 bases: TGCAGCGTTCTCCAGACGGAGAACACTGAAGCTTTCTTT. This gives the protein CSVLQTENTEAFF.

This clonotype was observed many times. This chain joins TRBV28 and TRBJ1-2; the D gene is possibly TRBD1 (5 bases). The V gene's germline CDR1 is MDHEN and CDR2 SYDVKM. Trimming stripped 6 bases from V and 2 bases from J, with 10 bases between. This CDR3 is built from 13 residues. CDR3 protein: CASRQVGNYGYTF. As DNA, the CDR3 is TGTGCCAGCAGACAGGTGGGAAACTATGGCTACACCTTC.

The CDR3 sequence: CASSPSLIYGYTF. The CDR3 DNA reads TGTGCCAGCAGCCCGTCCCTAATCTATGGCTACACCTTC. The chain joins TRBV7-2 to TRBJ1-2; D is uncertain. Trimming removed 5 bases at V and 4 bases at J, with 11 bases between. The CDR3 totals 13 residues. Germline CDR1 is SGHTA and CDR2 is FQGNSA. Together with reference TRBV7-2 and TRBJ1-2, the CDR3 gives the full variable domain: GAGVSQSPSNKVTEKGKDVELRCDPISGHTALYWYRQSLGQGLEFLIYFQGNSAPDKSGLPSDRFSAERTGGSVSTLTIQRTQQEDSAVYLCASSPSLIYGYTFGSGTRLTVV.

The rearrangement uses TRBV11-2 and TRBJ2-7, with 10 bases fitting TRBD2. The trim removed 4 bases at V and 2 bases at J, leaving 8 bases unmatched. The germline V gene has CDR1 SGHAT and CDR2 FQNNGV. The CDR3 totals 16 residues. The CDR3 region is CASSSRRTSGPYEQYF. CDR3 in DNA: TGTGCCAGCAGCTCTAGGCGGACTAGCGGCCCCTACGAGCAGTACTTC.

The chain recombines TRBV29-1 with TRBJ2-2, with D perhaps being TRBD1 or TRBD2 (5 bases each). Germline values: CDR1 SQVTM, CDR2 ANQGSEA. Trimming left V 6 bases short and J 0 bases short, with 14 bases between. This CDR3 is built from 15 residues. The CDR3 bases are TGCAGCGTCGCTCCGGGGCATTCGAACACCGGGGAGCTGTTTTTT. Protein sequence: CSVAPGHSNTGELFF.

This clonotype has a handful of counts. The chain uses TRBV19 and TRBJ1-1, with 7 bases fitting TRBD1. CDR1 and CDR2 from the germline V gene are LNHDA and SQIVND (reference sequence). CDR3 size: 15 residues. Trimming took 4 bases from V and 1 from J; bases not matched to a gene: 6. The CDR3, as DNA: TGTGCCAGTAGTACGGAGGGACAGTGGAACACTGAAGCTTTCTTT. The encoded protein is CASSTEGQWNTEAFF.